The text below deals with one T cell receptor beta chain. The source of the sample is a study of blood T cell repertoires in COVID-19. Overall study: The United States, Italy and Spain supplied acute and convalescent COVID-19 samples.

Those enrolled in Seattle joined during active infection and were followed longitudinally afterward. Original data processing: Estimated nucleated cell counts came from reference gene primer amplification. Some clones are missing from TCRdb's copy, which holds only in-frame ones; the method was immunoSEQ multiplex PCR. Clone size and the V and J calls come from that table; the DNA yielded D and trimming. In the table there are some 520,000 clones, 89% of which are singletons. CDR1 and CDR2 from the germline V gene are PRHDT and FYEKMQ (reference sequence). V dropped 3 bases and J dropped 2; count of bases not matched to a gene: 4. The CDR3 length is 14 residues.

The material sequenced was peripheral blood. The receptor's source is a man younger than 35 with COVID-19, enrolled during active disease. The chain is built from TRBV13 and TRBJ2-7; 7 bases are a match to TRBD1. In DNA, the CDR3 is TGTGCCAGCAGCTTCAGGGACAGTCCCTACGAGCAGTACTTC. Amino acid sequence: CASSFRDSPYEQYF.